This T cell receptor beta chain was sequenced for a study of T cell changes during pregnancy in multiple sclerosis. Trimming removed 4 bases from V and 5 bases from J, with 8 bases in between. Germline CDR1 reads SNHLY; CDR2 reads FYNNEI. The CDR3 has 12 residues. Profiling relied on immunoSEQ multiplex PCR, and the TCRdb table lists in-frame clones only, not all of them. The sample contains around 130,000 clones, less than 97% of which appear only once. The sequence was obtained from a female donor with multiple sclerosis, enrolled in a pregnancy study. The chain combines TRBV2 with TRBJ1-1; D call uncertain. The input for sequencing was peripheral blood, taken after pregnancy. CDR3 in amino acids: CASSVRGTEAFF. The CDR3 coding sequence is TGTGCCAGCAGTGTGCGCGGAACTGAAGCTTTCTTT.